This TCR beta chain is from a study of T cell repertoires in cytomegalovirus infection. As for the study in general: An indication of both CMV infection and matching HLA type came from public TCR beta signatures. Study-level findings and limits: The response measured ex vivo was dominated by TCR beta clonotypes (HLA-C-restricted and CMV-specific). Based on cumulative public TCR beta family frequency, carriers of CMV plus the relevant HLA were identified.

With 6 bases removed from V and 6 bases from J, the gap between germline ends came to 13 bases. The CDR3 has 13 residues. In the case of this clonotype: Its antigen is unknown.

MiXCR, applied by TCRdb to the reads, yields one record per CDR3 protein. The table has 40,000 to 50,000 distinct CDR3 sequences, around 20% seen once. The receptor comes from a human donor in good health (CMV status not recorded). Some clones in this sample may be carry-over from other donors' samples. V gene TRBV12-3 or TRBV12-4 combines with J gene TRBJ2-3; no firm D call. The sequencing sample was made of PBMCs, sequenced either directly or after in vitro stimulation (not recorded which). Here the CDR3 reads CASSLTRRDTQYF. The DNA for the CDR3 is TGTGCCAGCAGCTTAACCCGCAGGGATACGCAGTATTTT.